The TCR beta chain under discussion was sequenced for a study of T cell responses to AZD1222 COVID-19 vaccine. A word on this clone: Its antigen is unidentified.

Study-level results: Spike-specific TCR breadth and depth were elevated following two AZD1222 doses. Dominant at 160-218 and 743-854, vaccine-associated CD4 TCRs also spanned spike.

The V gene's germline CDR1 is SGHTA and CDR2 FQGNSA. Deletions cut 5 bases from V and 3 bases from J, with 16 bases between. CDR3 length equals 15 residues. Profiling relied on immunoSEQ multiplex PCR, and the TCRdb table lists in-frame clones only, not all of them. Here the sample spans roughly 150,000 clones, 90% to 95% being singletons. The sample in question was peripheral blood, obtained on day 0 of AZD1222 vaccination. The sequence was collected from an adult in good health. The chain is built from TRBV7-2 and TRBJ1-2; TRBD1 is a possible D gene (6 bases). DNA of the CDR3: TGTGCCAGCAGCGGAGAAGTGGCAGGGGACTATGGCTACACCTTC. Amino acids: CASSGEVAGDYGYTF.